The text below deals with one T cell receptor beta chain. Its target is not known. The sample belongs to a study of long-term antiretroviral therapy in people with HIV. Regarding the study as a whole: Once patients were on ART, diversity went higher but still fell short of transplant donor controls. Dominating the repertoire at all time points were the clones that expanded before ART.

Samples were assayed with immunoSEQ v3.0 at survey level. The repertoire was sequenced with immunoSEQ multiplex PCR; TCRdb's copy has only in-frame clones and lacks some. The top ten clones hold roughly 5.6% of a sample with approximately 16,000 clones, 85% of them seen once. This CDR3 has 12 amino acids. Germline assignment: CDR1 LNHDA and CDR2 SQIVND (reference sequence). Trimming cost V 8 bases and J 3 bases, with 11 bases left between them. PBMC samples from each donor numbered at least one pre-ART and at least two post-ART. The chain has TRBV19 and TRBJ2-7, with a weak D call TRBD2 (5 bases). Sequences were derived from unsorted PBMCs, sampled 0.5 years after starting antiretroviral therapy. The clonotype was recovered from a woman in her forties with HIV. CDR3 loop: CASGSGIYEQYF. CDR3 bases: TGTGCCAGTGGTTCCGGGATCTACGAGCAGTACTTC. The entire variable domain, with the rest obtained from reference TRBV19 and TRBJ2-7, is as follows: DGGITQSPKYLFRKEGQNVTLSCEQNLNHDAMYWYRQDPGQGLRLIYYSQIVNDFQKGDIAEGYSVSREKKESFPLTVTSAQKNPTAFYLCASGSGIYEQYFGPGTRLTVT.